These T cell receptor beta chains were read from a single sample in a study of OX40 agonist ivuxolimab in advanced cancers. Some clones are missing from TCRdb's copy, which holds only in-frame ones; the method was immunoSEQ multiplex PCR. This repertoire shows 28,000 or so clones, 79% found once; its top ten account for 20% to 30%. The sample was CD4+ or CD8+ T cells sorted from blood, taken in a trial of the OX40 agonist ivuxolimab. The origin of the receptors is an adult with an advanced solid tumor such as melanoma, head and neck, liver or kidney cancer. Each CDR3 is given with its conserved first and last residue. A D gene is named only where the DNA matches it firmly. Clone size is not always given. Where it is, it says once, few, many or a class for expanded clones.

V: TRBV5-3
D: NA
J: TRBJ2-1
size: once
CDR3: CASSLVNDEQFF
DNA: TGTGCCAGCAGCTTGGTAAATGATGAGCAGTTCTTC

V: TRBV11-1
D: NA
J: TRBJ2-7
size: NA
CDR3: CASSGAAYEQYF
DNA: TGTGCCAGCAGCGGGGCAGCCTACGAGCAGTACTTC

V: TRBV4-1
D: NA
J: TRBJ2-5
size: NA
CDR3: CASSQVSGSGETQYF
DNA: TGCGCCAGCAGCCAAGTTTCCGGGAGCGGAGAGACCCAGTACTTC

V: TRBV6-6
D: NA
J: TRBJ2-2
size: NA
CDR3: CASSLTQYTGELFF
DNA: TGTGCCAGCAGCTTGACCCAGTACACCGGGGAGCTGTTTTTT

V: TRBV6-4
D: NA
J: TRBJ2-1
size: NA
CDR3: CASSDSSGSYNEQFF
DNA: TGTGCCAGCAGTGACTCGTCAGGGAGTTACAATGAGCAGTTCTTC

V: TRBV7-9
D: NA
J: TRBJ2-7
size: NA
CDR3: CASRRDSYEQYF
DNA: TGTGCCAGCAGACGCGACAGTTACGAGCAGTACTTC

V: TRBV6-4
D: NA
J: TRBJ2-6
size: NA
CDR3: CASSVSLSGANVLTF
DNA: TGTGCCAGCAGCGTCAGCCTCTCTGGGGCCAACGTCCTGACTTTC

V: TRBV4-3
D: NA
J: TRBJ1-1
size: NA
CDR3: CASSQGDTESTEAFF
DNA: TGCGCCAGCAGCCAGGGGGACACAGAGAGCACTGAAGCTTTCTTT

V: TRBV11-3
D: TRBD1
J: TRBJ2-1
size: NA
CDR3: CASSFGTGWGNEQFF
DNA: TGTGCCAGCAGCTTTGGGACAGGGTGGGGCAATGAGCAGTTCTTC

V: TRBV27
D: NA
J: TRBJ2-1
size: NA
CDR3: CASSLGGPSYNEQFF
DNA: TGTGCCAGCAGTTTAGGGGGTCCTAGCTACAATGAGCAGTTCTTC

V: TRBV7-8
D: TRBD1
J: TRBJ1-1
size: NA
CDR3: CAGSERQGPSTEAFF
DNA: TGTGCCGGCAGCGAGCGACAGGGGCCGAGCACTGAAGCTTTCTTT

V: TRBV4-3
D: TRBD2
J: TRBJ2-4
size: NA
CDR3: CASSRTSGAKNIQYF
DNA: TGCGCCAGCAGCCGTACTAGCGGGGCCAAAAACATTCAGTACTTC

V: TRBV7-9
D: TRBD2
J: TRBJ2-2
size: NA
CDR3: CASTLLATSTGELFF
DNA: TGTGCCAGCACCCTACTAGCGACTTCCACCGGGGAGCTGTTTTTT

V: TRBV27
D: NA
J: TRBJ2-7
size: NA
CDR3: CASSLGGLGYEQYF
DNA: TGTGCCAGCAGTTTAGGCGGGCTGGGGTACGAGCAGTACTTC

V: TRBV30
D: TRBD2
J: TRBJ2-7
size: NA
CDR3: CAWSGTSGRTGSLEQYF
DNA: TGTGCCTGGAGTGGGACTAGCGGGAGAACCGGCTCGCTCGAGCAGTACTTC

V: TRBV11-2
D: TRBD2
J: TRBJ2-1
size: once
CDR3: CASSLVLAGHLYNEQFF
DNA: TGTGCCAGCAGCTTAGTTCTAGCGGGACACCTCTACAATGAGCAGTTCTTC

V: TRBV6-1
D: NA
J: TRBJ2-2
size: NA
CDR3: CASSEMEDTGELFF
DNA: TGTGCCAGCAGTGAAATGGAGGACACCGGGGAGCTGTTTTTT

V: TRBV30
D: NA
J: TRBJ1-5
size: few
CDR3: CAWSPNPGHSNQPQHF
DNA: TGTGCCTGGAGTCCTAACCCGGGCCATAGCAATCAGCCCCAGCATTTT

V: TRBV4-3
D: NA
J: TRBJ2-4
size: NA
CDR3: CASSQDLVPKNIQYF
DNA: TGCGCCAGCAGCCAAGATCTGGTACCCAAAAACATTCAGTACTTC

V: TRBV15
D: NA
J: TRBJ2-4
size: NA
CDR3: CATSRVEGQAKNIQYF
DNA: TGTGCCACCAGCAGAGTGGAGGGCCAAGCCAAAAACATTCAGTACTTC

V: TRBV27
D: TRBD2
J: TRBJ2-4
size: once
CDR3: CASSRGGYENIQYF
DNA: TGTGCCAGCAGTCGGGGGGGTTACGAAAACATTCAGTACTTC

V: TRBV28
D: TRBD2
J: TRBJ2-1
size: NA
CDR3: CASMAGGFGYKGEQFF
DNA: TGTGCCAGCATGGCGGGAGGGTTCGGCTACAAGGGTGAGCAGTTCTTC

V: TRBV7-2
D: TRBD1
J: TRBJ1-2
size: NA
CDR3: CASSLARDREDIGYGYTF
DNA: TGTGCCAGCAGCTTAGCGCGGGACAGGGAGGATATAGGCTATGGCTACACCTTC

V: TRBV27
D: NA
J: TRBJ1-5
size: few
CDR3: CATGEGGQPQHF
DNA: TGTGCCACCGGCGAGGGCGGTCAGCCCCAGCATTTT

V: TRBV5-4
D: NA
J: TRBJ1-6
size: NA
CDR3: CASSWGVYNSPLHF
DNA: TGTGCCAGCAGCTGGGGAGTTTATAATTCACCCCTCCACTTT

V: TRBV6-1
D: TRBD1
J: TRBJ1-5
size: NA
CDR3: CASSQDRGRTQPQHF
DNA: TGTGCCAGCAGCCAAGACAGGGGGCGCACCCAGCCCCAGCATTTT

V: TRBV28
D: NA
J: TRBJ2-1
size: NA
CDR3: CATTTGSNEQFF
DNA: TGTGCCACCACCACAGGGAGCAATGAGCAGTTCTTC

V: TRBV28
D: NA
J: TRBJ1-3
size: NA
CDR3: CASSFGKSGNTIYF
DNA: TGTGCCAGCAGTTTCGGTAAATCTGGAAACACCATATATTTT